Listed here are 8 T cell receptor beta chains from one sample, sequenced in a study of CD8+ T cells in alopecia areata. In each case, RNA was isolated and then reverse transcribed into cDNA as the sequencing template. Clones were sequenced by immunoSEQ multiplex PCR, and TCRdb holds only the in-frame ones, with some missing. The data contain about 150,000 clones, 55% to 75% of them seen just once; the ten biggest clones take up more than 0.7%. The treatment here: oral pan-JAK inhibitor, 5-10 mg twice daily. The sequences come from CD4+ T cells sorted from blood, collected at week 4, from a patient treated with tofacitinib. The receptors originated from a human donor with alopecia areata.

V gene TRBV4-3 combines with J gene TRBJ1-4, with D hard to call. Germline V lookup: CDR1 LGHNA, CDR2 YSLEER. CDR3 length: 17 residues. V was pared by 0 bases and J by 1 base, with 12 bases between. This chain's CDR3 is CASSQEDGRRTNEKLFF. CDR3 in DNA: TGCGCCAGCAGCCAAGAGGATGGAAGACGAACTAATGAAAAACTGTTTTTT.

This chain joins TRBV7-8 and TRBJ1-1; tentative D call: TRBD1 (6 bases). The CDR3 spans 15 residues. V lost 5 bases, J lost 0 bases, and 13 bases lay in between. Germline lookup yields CDR1 SGHVS and CDR2 FQNEAQ. The CDR3, as DNA: TGTGCCAGCAGCCGCGGACAGCGAATGAACACTGAAGCTTTCTTT. Its translation: CASSRGQRMNTEAFF.

The chain recombines TRBV6-6 with TRBJ1-5; D possibly corresponds to TRBD1 (6 bases). Germline assignment: CDR1 MNHNY and CDR2 SVGAGI (reference sequence). The CDR3 is 15 residues long. Trimming stripped 6 bases from V and 0 bases from J, with 12 bases between. CDR3 in DNA: TGTGCCAGCAGCCCGAGACAGGCTAGCAATCAGCCCCAGCATTTT. Translation gives CASSPRQASNQPQHF.

V usage is TRBV10-2 and J usage is TRBJ2-7; 9 bases line up with TRBD2. The germline CDR1 and CDR2 sequences are WSHSY and SAAADI. The V gene end was trimmed by 8 bases and the J gene end by 4 bases; junction bases not matched to a gene: 6. This CDR3 contains 13 residues. Here the CDR3 reads CASYAGGNYEQYF. Written as DNA, the CDR3 is TGCGCCAGCTATGCGGGGGGGAATTACGAGCAGTACTTC.

This chain links TRBV25-1 with TRBJ2-3; the D gene is possibly TRBD1 (6 bases). From germline, CDR1 is MGHDK and CDR2 SYGVNS. CDR3 size: 14 residues. Trimming pared 4 bases from V and 2 bases from J, leaving 10 bases between. CDR3 nucleotide sequence: TGTGCCAGCAGTGGGGGGCAAGTCACAGATACGCAGTATTTT. Amino acids: CASSGGQVTDTQYF.

This chain links TRBV4-1 with TRBJ2-3, with TRBD2 matching 7 bases. After removal of 4 bases from V and 0 bases from J, the junction contained 7 bases not matched to a gene. This CDR3 contains 16 residues. Germline CDR1 and CDR2: MGHRA and YSYEKL. This CDR3 reads CASSRSGGGSTDTQYF. CDR3 bases: TGCGCCAGCAGCCGGTCTGGCGGGGGTAGCACAGATACGCAGTATTTT.

J is TRBJ1-2 and V is TRBV30; 8 nucleotides align to TRBD1. CDR3 length: 11 residues. Germline V CDR1 and CDR2: GTSNPN, SVGIG (reference sequence). CDR3 sequence reads: CGGGQDYGYTF. The CDR3 DNA is TGTGGAGGGGGACAGGATTATGGCTACACCTTC.

This chain joins TRBV5-4 and TRBJ2-3, with 9 nucleotides matching TRBD1. Germline V gene sequence: CDR1 SGHNT, CDR2 YYREEE (reference sequence). The CDR3 has 14 amino acids. The V segment lost 0 bases and the J segment 4 bases; nucleotides outside the gene matches: 0. The CDR3 DNA reads as TGTGCCAGCAGCTTGGGACAGGGGGCAGATACGCAGTATTTT. Translation: CASSLGQGADTQYF.